The entry that follows covers one T cell receptor beta chain sequence. V shed 0 bases, J shed 3 bases, and the junction held 9 bases outside the gene matches. The germline V gene encodes CDR1 LGHDT and CDR2 YNNKEL (reference sequence). The CDR3 is 17 amino acids. The entry originates in a study of blood T cell repertoires in COVID-19. Whole-study context: T cells, B-cell-depleted T cells, or PBMCs supplied cDNA or gDNA.

The protocol was immunoSEQ multiplex PCR, while the TCRdb copy is restricted to in-frame clones and leaves out a portion. Among 650,000 to 800,000 clones listed, around 89% were seen once. The receptor was derived from a woman between 18 and 30 years old with acute or convalescent COVID-19. The chain combines TRBV3-1 (or the pseudogene TRBV3-2) with TRBJ2-5, with 8 bases fitting TRBD2. The specimen was peripheral blood. CDR3 bases: TGTGCCAGCAGCCAAGATAGCTATAGCGGGGCGGAAGAGACCCAGTACTTC. Residues: CASSQDSYSGAEETQYF.